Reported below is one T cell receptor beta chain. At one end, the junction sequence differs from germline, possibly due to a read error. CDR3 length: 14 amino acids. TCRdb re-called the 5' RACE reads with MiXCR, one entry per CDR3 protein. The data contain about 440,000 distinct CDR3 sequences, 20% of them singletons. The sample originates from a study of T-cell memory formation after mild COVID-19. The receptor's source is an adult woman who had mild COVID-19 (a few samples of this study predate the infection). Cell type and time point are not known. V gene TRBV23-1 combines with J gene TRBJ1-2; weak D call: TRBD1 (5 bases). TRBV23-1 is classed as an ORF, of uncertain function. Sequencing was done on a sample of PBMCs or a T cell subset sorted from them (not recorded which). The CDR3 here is CARSQSPAQAVDTF. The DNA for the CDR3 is TGCGCCCGCAGTCAATCGCCGGCACAGGCGGTCGACACCTTC.